This T cell receptor (beta chain) was sequenced during a study of monozygotic twins with inflammatory bowel disease. Overall study results and limits: Part of the variability in patient repertoires may have come from differing immunosuppressive treatments.

Germline CDR1 SGHRS, CDR2 YFSETQ. The CDR3 spans 16 residues. One entry per CDR3 protein, without DNA, is what TCRdb gives after re-calling the 5' RACE reads. Its listing shows approximately 300,000 distinct CDR3 sequences. A word on this clonotype: The target antigen is unknown.

The V gene is TRBV5-1, the J gene TRBJ2-2; checking the TCRdb D call of TRBD2 is not possible without DNA. The sequenced sample consisted of blood. This clonotype was obtained from a human donor with ulcerative colitis or Crohn's disease, or a healthy co-twin of an affected twin (not recorded which). CDR3 amino acids: CASSFPAGGYTGELFF. The full variable domain, completed using reference TRBV5-1 and TRBJ2-2, is KAGVTQTPRYLIKTRGQQVTLSCSPISGHRSVSWYQQTPGQGLQFLFEYFSETQRNKGNFPGRFSGRQFSNSRSEMNVSTLELGDSALYLCASSFPAGGYTGELFFGEGSRLTVL.